Listed here are 11 T cell receptor beta chains from one sample, sequenced in a study of T-cell reconstitution after alpha-beta-depleted transplantation in children (dated by TCRdb to the mid-2010s). Preparation of the library involved PCR. The listed sequencing device is Illumina HiSeq 2500. Molecular barcoding was employed in the preparation of TCR libraries, with unique molecular identifiers being used to normalize TCRbeta repertoire quantification. TCRdb reran the public reads through fastp at Q25 and MiXCR, keeping productive beta chains. Entries are consolidated by CDR3 protein sequence, retaining the most common genes and DNA. Across this sample there are about 980,000 distinct CDR3 sequences, with about 26% seen only once. About 28% of the sample is held by the ten biggest clonotypes. Reading the label with the study, this specimen's treatment or condition is: allogeneic hematopoietic cell transplantation with graft depleted of TCRalphabeta T cells and CD19 B cells.

The material was PBMCs, mostly from graft donor cells, obtained 360 days after TCRalphabeta/CD19-depleted stem cell transplant. The receptors were sampled from a boy in the first two years of life who had a stem cell transplant for SCID, so the T cells may come from the graft donor.

V is TRBV4-2 and J is TRBJ2-1, with TRBD2 as a possible D gene (5 bases). Looked up from germline, CDR1 is LGHNA and CDR2 is YNFKEQ. The CDR3 covers 18 residues. V shed 4 bases and J shed 0 bases, with 19 bases lying between them. The CDR3 here is CASSPTSLWTSSYNEQFF. In nucleotides, the CDR3 is TGTGCCAGCAGCCCAACATCACTCTGGACTTCCTCCTACAATGAGCAGTTCTTC.

Only a few counts were recorded for this clonotype. The rearrangement uses TRBV5-1 and TRBJ1-1; no definite D call. This CDR3 region has 14 residues. V lost 1 base and J 2 bases, leaving 9 bases between the germline ends. The V gene's germline CDR1 is SGHRS and CDR2 YFSETQ. CDR3 sequence (DNA): TGCGCCAGCAGCTTGTGGACGGCAAACACTGAAGCTTTCTTT. Translating gives CASSLWTANTEAFF.

This clonotype showed up just a few times. The J gene is TRBJ1-4, the V gene TRBV28; 7 nucleotides line up with TRBD1. Germline trimming cut 5 bases from V and 4 bases from J; bases unmatched to any gene: 7. The CDR3 runs 15 residues. Looked up from germline, CDR1 is MDHEN and CDR2 is SYDVKM. The CDR3 protein is CASSPPGQLNEKLFF. CDR3 nucleotide sequence: TGTGCCAGCAGTCCGCCGGGACAGCTTAATGAAAAACTGTTTTTT.

This clonotype was recorded a few times. The rearrangement uses TRBV20-1 and TRBJ2-1, with D possibly matching TRBD2 (5 bases). V shed 6 bases and J shed 5 bases, with 14 bases lying between them. The germline CDR1 and CDR2 sequences are DFQATT and SNEGSKA (reference sequence). This CDR3 has 13 amino acids. The CDR3 spells CSAKVRANNEQFF. CDR3 DNA: TGCAGTGCCAAAGTGAGGGCCAACAATGAGCAGTTCTTC.

Here the CDR3 DNA reads TGTGCCAGCAGCCAACGAGGGGCCGATGAGCAGTTCTTC. Residues: CASSQRGADEQFF. V is TRBV3-1 and J is TRBJ2-1, with D perhaps being TRBD1 or TRBD2 (5 bases each). The V and J ends lost 2 bases and 8 bases respectively, with 10 bases between them. The germline V gene has CDR1 LGHDT and CDR2 YNNKEL (reference sequence). This CDR3 contains 13 residues.

This clonotype was seen only a few times. The chain is built from TRBV7-8 and TRBJ2-7, with 11 bases identical to TRBD1. Germline-derived CDR1 and CDR2 are SGHVS and FQNEAQ. The CDR3 is made up of 15 amino acids. The ends lost 5 bases at V and 6 bases at J; junction bases unmatched: 9. CDR3 residues: CASSRDRDRGSEQYF. In DNA form, the CDR3 reads TGTGCCAGCAGCCGCGACCGGGACAGGGGGTCCGAGCAGTACTTC.

This clonotype came up a few times. This chain uses TRBV12-3 or TRBV12-4 with TRBJ2-7; 11 nucleotides match TRBD1. This CDR3 spans 15 amino acids. The ends lost 3 bases at V and 6 bases at J; junction bases unmatched: 7. The CDR3 spells CASSFTGTGGSEQYF. The DNA for the CDR3 is TGTGCCAGCAGTTTCACCGGGACAGGGGGAAGCGAGCAGTACTTC.

The chain links TRBV4-3 to TRBJ2-3; a possible D gene is TRBD2 (5 bases). The CDR3 has 14 residues. V lost 0 bases and J 5 bases, leaving 9 bases between the germline ends. Germline V CDR1 and CDR2: LGHNA, YSLEER. The CDR3: CASSQDYGEDTQYF. The CDR3 nucleotides are TGCGCCAGCAGCCAAGATTACGGGGAAGATACGCAGTATTTT.

CDR3 protein: CASSLERFPVYNEQFF. The CDR3 nucleotides read TGTGCCAGCAGCTTAGAACGGTTCCCAGTTTACAATGAGCAGTTCTTC. This chain uses TRBV11-2 with TRBJ2-1; D remains unclear. CDR3 length: 16 amino acids. Germline V gene sequence: CDR1 SGHAT, CDR2 FQNNGV. V lost 0 bases to trimming and J lost 4 bases, with 13 bases between them.

This clonotype was picked up a small number of times. The chain recombines TRBV4-1 with TRBJ2-7; TRBD1 agrees at 9 bases. The CDR3 covers 17 residues. Germline V gene sequence: CDR1 MGHRA, CDR2 YSYEKL. Trimming took 2 bases from V and 3 from J; bases not matched to a gene: 11. The CDR3 is CASSQIFFRDRDYEQYF. DNA of the CDR3: TGCGCCAGCAGCCAAATCTTCTTCCGGGACAGGGACTACGAGCAGTACTTC.

The rearrangement uses TRBV11-2 and TRBJ1-4; possibly TRBD1 for D (6 bases). Trimming removed 5 bases from V and 0 bases from J, with 16 bases in between. Looked up from germline, CDR1 is SGHAT and CDR2 is FQNNGV. CDR3 length: 17 amino acids. CDR3 bases: TGTGCCAGCAGCCTCAGGACAGCCGTTGCAACTAATGAAAAACTGTTTTTT. Amino acid sequence: CASSLRTAVATNEKLFF.